This entry describes one TCR beta chain. Its specificity is unknown. The CDR3 loop spans 14 amino acids. V gave up 4 bases and J gave up 5 bases; unmatched junction bases: 9. Germline CDR1 and CDR2: SGHRS and YFSETQ. Researchers ran the PCR with 60 Vbeta and 13 Jbeta primers. Assay used: immunoSEQ multiplex PCR; TCRdb lists only in-frame clones, some missing. The table shows roughly 100,000 clones, with roughly 77% occurring only once. The data stem from a study of cytomegalovirus exposure and HLA in healthy donors. Study-level results: CMV serostatus was the only recorded immune exposure for donors. Exclusion as indistinguishable affected some V segments, including TRBV6-2 and TRBV6-3. As a later analysis revealed, the rate of TCR association differed by HLA locus, with DRB1 most and HLA-C fewest. Usually a TCR sequence was rare, but some public TCRs were found in many donors.

V is TRBV5-1 and J is TRBJ2-7; 7 bases match TRBD1. The source material was PBMCs. The sequence derives from a man in his forties or fifties in good health and CMV-seronegative. In DNA, the CDR3 is TGCGCCAGCAGCCTCGGGACAGTTCTTGACGAGCAGTACTTC. Translation: CASSLGTVLDEQYF.